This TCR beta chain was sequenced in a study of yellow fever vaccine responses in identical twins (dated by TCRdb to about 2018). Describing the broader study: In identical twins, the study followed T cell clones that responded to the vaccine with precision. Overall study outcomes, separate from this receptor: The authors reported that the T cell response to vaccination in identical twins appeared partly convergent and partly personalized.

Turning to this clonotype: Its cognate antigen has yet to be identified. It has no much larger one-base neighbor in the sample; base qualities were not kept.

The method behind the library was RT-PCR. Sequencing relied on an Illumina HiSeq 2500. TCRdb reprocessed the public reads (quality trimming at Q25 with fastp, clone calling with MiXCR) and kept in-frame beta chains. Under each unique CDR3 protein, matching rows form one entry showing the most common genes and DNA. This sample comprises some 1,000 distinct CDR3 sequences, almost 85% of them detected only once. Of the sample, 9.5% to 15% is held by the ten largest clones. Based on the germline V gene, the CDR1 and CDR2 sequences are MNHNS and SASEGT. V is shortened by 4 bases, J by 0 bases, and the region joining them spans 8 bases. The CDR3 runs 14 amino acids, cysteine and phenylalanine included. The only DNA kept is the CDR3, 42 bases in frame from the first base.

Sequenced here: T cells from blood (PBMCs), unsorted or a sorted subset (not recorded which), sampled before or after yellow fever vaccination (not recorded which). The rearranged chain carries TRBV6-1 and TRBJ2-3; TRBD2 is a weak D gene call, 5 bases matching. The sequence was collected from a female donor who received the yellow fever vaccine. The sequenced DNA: TGTGCCAGCAGTGGCCGCGGGAGCACAGATACGCAGTATTTT. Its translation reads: CASSGRGSTDTQYF.